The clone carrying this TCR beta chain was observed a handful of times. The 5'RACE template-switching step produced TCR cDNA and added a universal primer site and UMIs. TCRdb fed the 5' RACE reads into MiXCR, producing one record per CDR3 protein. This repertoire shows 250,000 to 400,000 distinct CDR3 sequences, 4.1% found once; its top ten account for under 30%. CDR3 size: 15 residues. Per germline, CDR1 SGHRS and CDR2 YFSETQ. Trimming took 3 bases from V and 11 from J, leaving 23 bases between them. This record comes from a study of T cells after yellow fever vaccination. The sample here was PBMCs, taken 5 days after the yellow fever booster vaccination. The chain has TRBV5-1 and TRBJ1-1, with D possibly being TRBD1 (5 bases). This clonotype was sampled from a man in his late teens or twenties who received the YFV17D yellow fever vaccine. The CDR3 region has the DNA TGCGCCAGCAGCTCGGAATACGGGACTCTCCCCGCCGCTTTCTTT. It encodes CASSSEYGTLPAAFF.